This is a list of T cell receptor beta chains from one sample in a study of T cell responses to AZD1222 COVID-19 vaccine. Profiling relied on immunoSEQ multiplex PCR, and the TCRdb table lists in-frame clones only, not all of them. The sample lists 35,000 to 50,000 clones, about 87% occurring once. Here the sequenced sample was peripheral blood, taken 28 days after the second AZD1222 dose. Receptors originate from an adult who received the AZD1222 COVID-19 vaccine. The CDR3 runs from the conserved cysteine through the conserved F or W. The D gene is left open where the match is weak. Some rows have no size entry. The others give once, few or many, or a class for an expanded clone.

d_call	v_call	j_call	clone_size	cdr3_aa	cdr3_nt
.	TRBV5-1	TRBJ1-2	.	CASSHGQNYGYTF	TGCGCCAGCAGCCACGGACAGAACTATGGCTACACCTTC
.	TRBV11-2	TRBJ1-5	.	CASSPNRQAGQPQHF	TGTGCCAGCAGCCCAAACAGACAGGCAGGTCAGCCCCAGCATTTT
TRBD2	TRBV29-1	TRBJ2-2	.	CSVSGTSGASGELFF	TGCAGCGTGTCGGGGACTAGCGGGGCCTCCGGGGAGCTGTTTTTT
TRBD1	TRBV5-1	TRBJ1-6	.	CASSYRGSNSYNSPLHF	TGCGCCAGCAGCTACAGGGGATCAAACTCCTATAATTCACCCCTCCACTTT
.	TRBV6-5	TRBJ1-5	.	CASSYRSNQPQHF	TGTGCCAGCAGTTACAGAAGCAATCAGCCCCAGCATTTT
TRBD2	TRBV7-8	TRBJ2-7	.	CASSAHSGKQGQYF	TGTGCCAGCAGCGCACATAGCGGGAAACAGGGGCAGTACTTC
.	TRBV5-4	TRBJ2-6	.	CASSWDSGANVLTF	TGTGCCAGCAGCTGGGATTCTGGGGCCAACGTCCTGACTTTC
.	TRBV12-3/TRBV12-4	TRBJ2-7	few	CASARGSYEQYF	TGTGCCAGCGCCCGGGGCTCCTACGAGCAGTACTTC
TRBD1	TRBV5-1	TRBJ2-1	once	CASSLGQGDYNEQFF	TGCGCCAGCAGCTTGGGACAGGGGGACTACAATGAGCAGTTCTTC
.	TRBV27	TRBJ2-7	once	CASSLWGPYEQYF	TGTGCCAGCAGTCTCTGGGGTCCCTACGAGCAGTACTTC
TRBD1	TRBV9	TRBJ1-1	.	CASSSGQGGISTEAFF	TGTGCCAGCAGCTCGGGACAGGGGGGGATAAGCACTGAAGCTTTCTTT
.	TRBV18	TRBJ2-1	.	CASSRTNEQFF	TGTGCCAGCTCACGGACAAATGAGCAGTTCTTC
.	TRBV6-5	TRBJ1-1	once	CASSPSYAGNTEAFF	TGTGCCAGCAGCCCCTCATACGCCGGGAACACTGAAGCTTTCTTT
TRBD1	TRBV5-4	TRBJ1-4	.	CASSEGQGGNEKLFF	TGTGCCAGCAGCGAAGGACAGGGGGGTAATGAAAAACTGTTTTTT
.	TRBV5-6	TRBJ2-7	.	CASSLAVGSYEQYF	TGTGCCAGCAGCTTGGCCGTCGGATCCTACGAGCAGTACTTC
.	TRBV7-2	TRBJ2-7	.	CASSTNGGRTYEQYF	TGTGCCAGCAGCACTAACGGAGGTAGAACCTACGAGCAGTACTTC
TRBD2	TRBV4-3	TRBJ2-1	.	CASSLGTSGNNEQFF	TGCGCCAGCAGCCTTGGGACTAGCGGGAACAATGAGCAGTTCTTC
.	TRBV3-1/TRBV3-2	TRBJ2-3	.	CASSLRGEKDTQYF	TGTGCCAGCAGCCTGAGGGGCGAAAAAGATACGCAGTATTTT
TRBD1	TRBV19	TRBJ2-5	.	CASTKTGMFKETQYF	TGTGCCAGTACTAAGACAGGGATGTTTAAAGAGACCCAGTACTTC
TRBD2	TRBV15	TRBJ2-1	.	CATSGALAGGSKDNEQFF	TGTGCCACCAGTGGGGCTCTAGCGGGAGGGTCTAAAGACAATGAGCAGTTCTTC
.	TRBV2	TRBJ2-2	.	CASSERQGGAGELFF	TGTGCCAGCAGTGAACGCCAAGGAGGGGCCGGGGAGCTGTTTTTT
.	TRBV12-3/TRBV12-4	TRBJ2-5	.	CASSLGGGETQYF	TGTGCCAGCAGTTTAGGGGGTGGAGAGACCCAGTACTTC
.	TRBV6-5	TRBJ2-2	once	CASSYSQVGELFF	TGTGCCAGCAGTTACTCCCAGGTTGGGGAGCTGTTTTTT
.	TRBV18	TRBJ1-2	once	CASSPRSSGNYGYTF	TGTGCCAGCTCACCACGCAGCTCGGGGAACTATGGCTACACCTTC
TRBD1	TRBV29-1	TRBJ2-7	.	CSGTTGGGGEQYF	TGCAGCGGTACAACAGGGGGCGGTGGCGAGCAGTACTTC
.	TRBV6-5	TRBJ2-7	.	CASSSGGWQYF	TGTGCCAGCAGTTCTGGGGGATGGCAGTACTTC
TRBD1	TRBV9	TRBJ1-3	.	CASSGTGGSGNTIYF	TGTGCCAGCAGCGGAACAGGGGGCTCTGGAAACACCATATATTTT
.	TRBV12-3/TRBV12-4	TRBJ2-7	.	CASRPRDHYEQYF	TGTGCCAGCAGGCCCAGGGACCACTACGAGCAGTACTTC
TRBD2	TRBV2	TRBJ2-2	.	CASGTLAAGELFF	TGTGCCAGCGGTACCCTAGCGGCCGGGGAGCTGTTTTTT